This section outlines one T cell receptor (beta chain) sequence together with its context. Using immunoSEQ multiplex PCR, the repertoire was profiled, and TCRdb retains in-frame clones only, with some absent. The sample shows 65,000 to 85,000 clones, 92% of them seen only once. This sample was taken from a study of T cell changes during pregnancy in multiple sclerosis. The sequence was obtained from a female donor with multiple sclerosis, enrolled in a pregnancy study. This specimen consisted of CD4+ T cells from peripheral blood mononuclear cells, obtained after pregnancy.

The chain's CDR3 is CASSEAHSGIPTDTQYF. CDR3 sequence (DNA): TGTGCCAGCAGTGAAGCGCACTCAGGGATCCCCACAGATACGCAGTATTTT. The chain joins TRBV6-1 to TRBJ2-3; D is perhaps TRBD1 (5 bases). Germline loops: CDR1 MNHNS, CDR2 SASEGT. Trimming took off 0 bases at V and 2 bases at J, with 15 bases between the two ends. This CDR3 comprises 17 residues.